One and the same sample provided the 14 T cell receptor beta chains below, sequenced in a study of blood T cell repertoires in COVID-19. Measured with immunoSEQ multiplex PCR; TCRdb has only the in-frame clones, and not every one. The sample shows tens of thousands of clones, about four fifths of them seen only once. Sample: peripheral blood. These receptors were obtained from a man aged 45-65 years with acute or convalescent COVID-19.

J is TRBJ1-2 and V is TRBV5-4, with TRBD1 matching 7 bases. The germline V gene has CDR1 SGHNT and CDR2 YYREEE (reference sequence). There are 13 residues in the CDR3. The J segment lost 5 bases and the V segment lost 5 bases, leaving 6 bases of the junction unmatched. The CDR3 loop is CASSRDSHYGYTF. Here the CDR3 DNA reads TGTGCCAGCAGTCGGGACAGCCATTATGGCTACACCTTC.

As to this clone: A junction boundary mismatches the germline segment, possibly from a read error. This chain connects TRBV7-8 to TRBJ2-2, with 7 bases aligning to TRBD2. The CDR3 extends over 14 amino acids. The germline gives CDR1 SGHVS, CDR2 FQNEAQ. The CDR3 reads CASTLAENTGELFF. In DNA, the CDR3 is TGTGCGAGCACGCTAGCGGAGAACACCGGGGAGCTGTTTTTT. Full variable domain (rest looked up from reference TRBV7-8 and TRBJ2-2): GAGVSQSPRYKVAKRGQDVALRCDPISGHVSLFWYQQALGQGPEFLTYFQNEAQLDKSGLPSDRFFAERPEGSVSTLKIQRTQQEDSAVYLCASTLAENTGELFFGEGSRLTVL.

The CDR3 sequence: CASSLWTVRLNNSPLHF. The CDR3 DNA sequence: TGTGCCAGCAGCCTTTGGACAGTAAGATTGAACAATTCACCCCTCCACTTT. The chain couples TRBV12-1 to TRBJ1-6; whether TRBD1, the table's D call, matches the DNA was not checked. TRBV12-1 is marked as a pseudogene. The CDR3 runs 17 residues.

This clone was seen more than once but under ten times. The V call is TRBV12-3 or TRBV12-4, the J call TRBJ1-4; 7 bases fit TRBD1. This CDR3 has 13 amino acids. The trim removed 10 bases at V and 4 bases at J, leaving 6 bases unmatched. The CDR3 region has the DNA TGTGCCACTTCGACAGGGATTAATGAAAAACTGTTTTTT. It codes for CATSTGINEKLFF.

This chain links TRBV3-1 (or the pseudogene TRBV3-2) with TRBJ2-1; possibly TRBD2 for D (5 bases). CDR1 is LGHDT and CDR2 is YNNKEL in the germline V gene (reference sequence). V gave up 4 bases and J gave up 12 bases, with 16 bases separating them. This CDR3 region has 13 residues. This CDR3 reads CASSPPSREGQFF. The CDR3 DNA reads TGTGCCAGCAGCCCTCCTAGTCGGGAAGGGCAGTTCTTC.

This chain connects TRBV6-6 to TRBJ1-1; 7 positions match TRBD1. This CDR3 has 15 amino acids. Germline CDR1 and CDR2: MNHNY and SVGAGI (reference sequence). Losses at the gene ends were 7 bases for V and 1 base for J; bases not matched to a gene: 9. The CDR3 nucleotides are TGTGCCAGCATGGGCAGGGGGTTTACGAACACTGAAGCTTTCTTT. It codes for CASMGRGFTNTEAFF.

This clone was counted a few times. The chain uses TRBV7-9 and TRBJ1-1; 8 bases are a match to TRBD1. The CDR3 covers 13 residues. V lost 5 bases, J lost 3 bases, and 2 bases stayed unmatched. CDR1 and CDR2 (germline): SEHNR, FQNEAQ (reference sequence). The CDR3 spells CASSHRGDTEAFF. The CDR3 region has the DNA TGTGCCAGCAGCCACAGGGGGGACACTGAAGCTTTCTTT.

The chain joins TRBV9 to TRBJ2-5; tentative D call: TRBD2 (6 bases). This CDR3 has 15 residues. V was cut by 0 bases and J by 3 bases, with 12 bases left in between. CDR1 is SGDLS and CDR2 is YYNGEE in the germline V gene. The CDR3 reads CASSVGGWGEETQYF. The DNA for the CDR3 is TGTGCCAGCAGCGTAGGAGGCTGGGGGGAAGAGACCCAGTACTTC.

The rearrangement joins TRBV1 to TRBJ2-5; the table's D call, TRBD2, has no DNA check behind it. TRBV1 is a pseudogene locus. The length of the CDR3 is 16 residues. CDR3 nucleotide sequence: TGCACCAGCAGCCAAGATCTTAGGGACTCCCAAGAGACCCAGTACTTC. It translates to CTSSQDLRDSQETQYF.

Here the CDR3 DNA reads TGTGCCAGCAGCTTAGAGGTCGGAGGAGGGGAGACCCAGTACTTC. This codes for CASSLEVGGGETQYF. The V call is TRBV7-6, the J call TRBJ2-5; possible D gene TRBD2, 6 bases. The CDR3 extends over 15 amino acids. V dropped 1 base and J dropped 5 bases, with 14 bases sitting between them. CDR1 SGHVS and CDR2 FNYEAQ come from the germline V gene.

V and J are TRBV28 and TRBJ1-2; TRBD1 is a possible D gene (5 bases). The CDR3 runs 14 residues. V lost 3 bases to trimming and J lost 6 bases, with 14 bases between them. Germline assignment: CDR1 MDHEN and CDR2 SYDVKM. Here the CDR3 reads CASSLGPLAHGYTF. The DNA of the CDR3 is TGTGCCAGCAGTTTGGGGCCCCTCGCCCATGGCTACACCTTC.

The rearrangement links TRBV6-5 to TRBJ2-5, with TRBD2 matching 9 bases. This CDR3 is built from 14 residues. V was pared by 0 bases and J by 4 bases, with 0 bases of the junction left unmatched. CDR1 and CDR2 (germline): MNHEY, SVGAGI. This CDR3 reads CASSYSREGETQYF. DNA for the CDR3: TGTGCCAGCAGTTACTCGCGGGAGGGAGAGACCCAGTACTTC.

The CDR3 DNA reads TGTGCCACCAGTAGACAGGGGAAAAGTAGCAATCAGCCCCAGCATTTT. Translated: CATSRQGKSSNQPQHF. V usage is TRBV24-1 and J usage is TRBJ1-5; 8 nucleotides align to TRBD1. The CDR3 extends over 16 amino acids. The V and J ends lost 6 bases and 0 bases, in that order; junction bases with no gene match: 6. Per germline, CDR1 KGHDR and CDR2 SFDVKD.

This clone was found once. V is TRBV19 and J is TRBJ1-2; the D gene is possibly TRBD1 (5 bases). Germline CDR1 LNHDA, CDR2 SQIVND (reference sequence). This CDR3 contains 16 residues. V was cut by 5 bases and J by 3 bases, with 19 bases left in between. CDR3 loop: CASSDFEAGGYYGYTF. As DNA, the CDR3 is TGTGCCAGTAGTGATTTTGAGGCCGGGGGATACTATGGCTACACCTTC.